The TCR beta chain under discussion was sequenced for a study of T-cell reconstitution after alpha-beta-depleted transplantation in children. Regarding the study as a whole: T-cell numbers and diversity one year post-transplant derived largely from freshly generated T cells. As was reported, about two months after transplant, alpha-beta T cells came from several hundred expanded graft clones. Certain patients had high TCRbeta diversity at day 60, and it came from recipient T cells and thymic progenitors that survived.

This clonotype showed up just a few times. Its specificity is unknown. The trim removed 6 bases at V and 6 bases at J, leaving 10 bases unmatched. The CDR3 covers 15 residues. Unique molecular identifiers were incorporated into the prepared TCRbeta library. TCRdb ran MiXCR on the PCR reads and lists one entry per CDR3 protein. The table lists about 210,000 distinct CDR3 sequences, roughly 15% of them singletons. The origin of this receptor is a male patient under 10 years old who had a stem cell transplant for acute lymphoblastic leukemia, so the T cells may come from the graft donor. The source material was PBMCs, mostly from graft donor cells, sampled 360 days after TCRalphabeta/CD19-depleted stem cell transplant. The chain employs TRBV12-3 or TRBV12-4 and TRBJ2-3; 9 bases line up with TRBD2. CDR3 region: CASRSLGGRVDTQYF. CDR3 bases: TGTGCCAGCAGGTCCCTGGGCGGGAGGGTGGATACGCAGTATTTT.